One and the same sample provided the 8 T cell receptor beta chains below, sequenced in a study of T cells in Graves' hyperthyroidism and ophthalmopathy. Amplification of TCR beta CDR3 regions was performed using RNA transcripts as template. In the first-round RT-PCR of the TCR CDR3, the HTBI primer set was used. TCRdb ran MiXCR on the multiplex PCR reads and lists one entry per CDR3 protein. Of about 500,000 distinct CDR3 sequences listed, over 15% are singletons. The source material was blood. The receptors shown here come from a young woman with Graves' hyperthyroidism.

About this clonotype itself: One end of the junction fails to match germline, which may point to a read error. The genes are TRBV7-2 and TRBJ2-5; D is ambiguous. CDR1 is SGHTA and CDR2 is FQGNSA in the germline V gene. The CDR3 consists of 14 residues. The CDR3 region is CASSLSGAQETRYF. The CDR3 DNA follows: TGTGCCAGCAGCTTATCTGGTGCTCAAGAGACCCGGTACTTC.

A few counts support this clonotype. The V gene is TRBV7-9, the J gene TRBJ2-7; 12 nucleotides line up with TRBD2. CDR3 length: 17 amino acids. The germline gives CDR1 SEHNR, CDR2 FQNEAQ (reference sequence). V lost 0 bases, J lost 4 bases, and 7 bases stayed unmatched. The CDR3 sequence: CASSLASSSGGGYEQYF. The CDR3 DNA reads TGTGCCAGCAGCTTAGCCTCGTCTAGCGGGGGGGGATACGAGCAGTACTTC.

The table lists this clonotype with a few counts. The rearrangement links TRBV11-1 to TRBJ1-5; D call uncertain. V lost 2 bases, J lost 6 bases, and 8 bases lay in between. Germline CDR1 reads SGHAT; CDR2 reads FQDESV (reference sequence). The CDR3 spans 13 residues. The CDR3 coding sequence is TGTGCCAGCAGCTTAAGAACGGGTCAGCCCCAGCATTTT. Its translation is CASSLRTGQPQHF.

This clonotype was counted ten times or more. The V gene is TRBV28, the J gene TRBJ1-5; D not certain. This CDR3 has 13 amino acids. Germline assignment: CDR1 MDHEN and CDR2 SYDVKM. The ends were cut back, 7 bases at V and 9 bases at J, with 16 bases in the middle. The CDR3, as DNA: TGTGCCAGCACCTTTGGTCCGGTGGGGCCCCAGCATTTT. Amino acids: CASTFGPVGPQHF.

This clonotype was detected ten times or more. The CDR3 sequence: CASSISGGKAKNIQYF. The CDR3 nucleotides read TGTGCCAGCAGTATTAGCGGGGGCAAAGCCAAAAACATTCAGTACTTC. The chain recombines TRBV6-2 or TRBV6-3 with TRBJ2-4, with 9 bases that match TRBD2. Germline V CDR1 and CDR2: MNHEY, SVGEGT. This CDR3 has 16 residues. V lost 5 bases and J lost 0; bases outside the gene matches: 5.

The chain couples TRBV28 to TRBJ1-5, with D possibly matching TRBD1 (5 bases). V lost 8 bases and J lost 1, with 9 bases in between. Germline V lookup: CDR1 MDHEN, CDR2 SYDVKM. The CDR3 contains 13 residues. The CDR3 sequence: CASRQSSNQPQHF. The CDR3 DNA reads TGTGCCAGCCGACAGTCGAGCAATCAGCCCCAGCATTTT.

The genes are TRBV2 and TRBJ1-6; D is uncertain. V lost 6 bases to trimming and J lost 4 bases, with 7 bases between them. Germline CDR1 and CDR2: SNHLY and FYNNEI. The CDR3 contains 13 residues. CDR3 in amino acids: CASRAGYNSPLHF. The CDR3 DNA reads TGTGCCAGCAGAGCAGGTTATAATTCACCCCTCCACTTT.

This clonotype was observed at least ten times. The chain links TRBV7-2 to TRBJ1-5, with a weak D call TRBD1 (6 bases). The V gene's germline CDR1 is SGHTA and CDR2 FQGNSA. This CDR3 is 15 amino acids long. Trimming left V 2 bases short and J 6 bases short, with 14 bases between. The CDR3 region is CASSLRVQGSQPQHF. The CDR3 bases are TGTGCCAGCAGCTTAAGGGTACAGGGCAGTCAGCCCCAGCATTTT.